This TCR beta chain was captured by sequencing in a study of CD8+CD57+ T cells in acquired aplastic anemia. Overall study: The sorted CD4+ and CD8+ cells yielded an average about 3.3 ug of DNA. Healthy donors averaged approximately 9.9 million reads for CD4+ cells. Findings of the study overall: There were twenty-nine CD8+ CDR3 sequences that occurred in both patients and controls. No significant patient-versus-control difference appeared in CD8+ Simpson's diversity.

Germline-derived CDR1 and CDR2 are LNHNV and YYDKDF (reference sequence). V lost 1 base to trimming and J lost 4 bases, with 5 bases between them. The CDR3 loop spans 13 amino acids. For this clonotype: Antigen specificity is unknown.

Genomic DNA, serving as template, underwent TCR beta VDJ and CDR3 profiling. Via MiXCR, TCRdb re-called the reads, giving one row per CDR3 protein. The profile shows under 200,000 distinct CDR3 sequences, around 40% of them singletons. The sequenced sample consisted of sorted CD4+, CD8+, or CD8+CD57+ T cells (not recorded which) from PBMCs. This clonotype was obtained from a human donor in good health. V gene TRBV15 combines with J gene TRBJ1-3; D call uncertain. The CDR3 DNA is TGTGCCACCAGCAGAGGGGCGGGAAACACCATATATTTT. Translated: CATSRGAGNTIYF.